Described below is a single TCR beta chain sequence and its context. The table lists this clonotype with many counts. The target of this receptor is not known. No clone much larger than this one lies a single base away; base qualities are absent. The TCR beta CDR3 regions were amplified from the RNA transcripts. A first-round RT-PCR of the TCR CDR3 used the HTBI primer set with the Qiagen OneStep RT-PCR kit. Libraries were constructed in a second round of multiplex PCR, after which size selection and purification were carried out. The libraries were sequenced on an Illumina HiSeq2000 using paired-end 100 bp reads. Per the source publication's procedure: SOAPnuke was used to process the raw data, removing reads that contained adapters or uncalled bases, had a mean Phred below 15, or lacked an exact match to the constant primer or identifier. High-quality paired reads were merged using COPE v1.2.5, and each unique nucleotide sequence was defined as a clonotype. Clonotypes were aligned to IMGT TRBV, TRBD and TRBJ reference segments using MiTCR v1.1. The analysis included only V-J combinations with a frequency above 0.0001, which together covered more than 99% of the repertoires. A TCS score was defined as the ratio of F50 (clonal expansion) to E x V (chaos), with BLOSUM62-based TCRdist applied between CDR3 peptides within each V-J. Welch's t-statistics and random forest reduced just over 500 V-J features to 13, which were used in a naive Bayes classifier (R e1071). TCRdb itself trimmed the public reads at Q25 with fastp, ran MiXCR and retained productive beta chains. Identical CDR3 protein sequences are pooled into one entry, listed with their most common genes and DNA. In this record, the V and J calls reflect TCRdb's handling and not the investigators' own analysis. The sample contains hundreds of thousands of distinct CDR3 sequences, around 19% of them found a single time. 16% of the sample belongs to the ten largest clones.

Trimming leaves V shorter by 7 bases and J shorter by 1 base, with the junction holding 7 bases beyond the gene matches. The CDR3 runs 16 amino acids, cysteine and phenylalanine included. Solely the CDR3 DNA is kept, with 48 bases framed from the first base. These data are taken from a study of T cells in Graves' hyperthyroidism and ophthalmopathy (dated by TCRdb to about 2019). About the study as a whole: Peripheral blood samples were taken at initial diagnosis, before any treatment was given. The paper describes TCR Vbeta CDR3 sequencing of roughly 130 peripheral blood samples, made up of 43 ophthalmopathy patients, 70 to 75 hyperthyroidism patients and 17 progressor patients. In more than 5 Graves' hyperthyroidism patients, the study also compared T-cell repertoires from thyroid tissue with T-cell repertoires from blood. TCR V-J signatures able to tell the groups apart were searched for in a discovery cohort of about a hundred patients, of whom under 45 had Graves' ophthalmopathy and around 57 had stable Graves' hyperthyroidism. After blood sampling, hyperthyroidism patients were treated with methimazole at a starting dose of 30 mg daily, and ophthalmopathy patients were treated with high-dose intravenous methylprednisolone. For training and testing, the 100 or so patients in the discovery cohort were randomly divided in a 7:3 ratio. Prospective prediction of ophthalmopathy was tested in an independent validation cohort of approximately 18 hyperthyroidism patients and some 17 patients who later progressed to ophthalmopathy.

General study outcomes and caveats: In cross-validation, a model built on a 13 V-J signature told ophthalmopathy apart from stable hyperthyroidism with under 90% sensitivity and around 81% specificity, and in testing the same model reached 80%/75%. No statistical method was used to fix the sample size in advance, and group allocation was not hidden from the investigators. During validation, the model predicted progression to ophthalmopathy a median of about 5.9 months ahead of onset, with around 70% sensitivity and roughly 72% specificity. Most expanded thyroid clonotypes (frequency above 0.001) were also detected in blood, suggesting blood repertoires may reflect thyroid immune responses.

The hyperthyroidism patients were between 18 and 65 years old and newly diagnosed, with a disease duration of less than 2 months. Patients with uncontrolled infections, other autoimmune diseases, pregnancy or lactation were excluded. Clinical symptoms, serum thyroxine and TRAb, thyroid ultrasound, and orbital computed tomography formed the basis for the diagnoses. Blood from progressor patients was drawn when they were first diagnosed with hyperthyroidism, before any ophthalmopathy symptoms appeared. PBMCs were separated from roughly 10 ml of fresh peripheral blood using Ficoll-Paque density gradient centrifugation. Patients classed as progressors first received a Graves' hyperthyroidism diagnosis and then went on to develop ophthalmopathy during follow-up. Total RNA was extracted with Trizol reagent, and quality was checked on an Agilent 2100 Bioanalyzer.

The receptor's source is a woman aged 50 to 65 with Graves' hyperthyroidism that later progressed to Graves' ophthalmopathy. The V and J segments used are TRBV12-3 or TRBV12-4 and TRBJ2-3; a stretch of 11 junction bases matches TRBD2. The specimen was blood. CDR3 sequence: CASTHALAGGTDTQYF. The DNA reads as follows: TGTGCCAGCACCCATGCACTAGCGGGGGGCACAGATACGCAGTATTTT.